This TCR beta chain was recorded in a study of control samples from healthy donors and cancer patients (dated by TCRdb to the early 2020s). The library was built by means of the immunoSEQ multiplex PCR assay. Here the immuneACCESS table is served through TCRdb, limited to in-frame sequences with V and J called. Missing clones are a known gap in these copies; in checked studies unresolved V genes cover under half, and the rest lacks a known reason. This sample comprises 170,000 or so clones, approximately 95% of them detected only once. Of the sample, approximately 1.5% falls within the top ten clones. Points on this clone: The antigen it binds to is not known. One base away there is no much larger clone; base qualities are not given.

This clonotype was obtained from a man between 18 and 35 years old in good health. Sequencing was performed on blood.

The DNA is as follows: TGTGCCAGCAGCTTAGACATAAGCTCCTACAATGAGCAGTTCTTC. This yields the protein CASSLDISSYNEQFF. The sequence joins TRBV6-8 to TRBJ2-1, with the D segment identity uncertain. From cysteine to phenylalanine, the CDR3 is 15 amino acids long. Left in the record is the CDR3 DNA by itself, 45 bases read in frame from the first base. At the junction V is shortened by 6 bases and J by 0 bases, with 12 bases in between. CDR1 is given as MNHGY and CDR2 as SAAAGT, both from the germline V gene.